Listed below are T cell receptor beta chains from one sample, sequenced in a study of T cells of healthy individuals. One entry per CDR3 protein, called by TCRdb with MiXCR from the 5' RACE reads. The repertoire includes over 95,000 distinct CDR3 sequences, about 16% of them detected once, and over 5% sits in the top ten. Source of these receptors: a human donor in good health. CDR3s include the opening cysteine and the closing phenylalanine or tryptophan. The D gene is left open where the match is weak. Clone size is given for some rows only: seen once, a few or many times, or a class if the clone is expanded.

v_call: TRBV29-1
d_call: -
clone_size: few
j_call: TRBJ2-2
cdr3_aa: CSVAGSKSGELFF
cdr3_nt: TGCAGCGTTGCGGGGTCGAAATCCGGGGAGCTGTTTTTT

v_call: TRBV7-3
d_call: -
clone_size: many
j_call: TRBJ2-1
cdr3_aa: CASSLWGENEQFF
cdr3_nt: TGTGCCAGCAGCTTATGGGGGGAAAATGAGCAGTTCTTC

v_call: TRBV28
d_call: -
clone_size: -
j_call: TRBJ1-5
cdr3_aa: CASSSVRFNQPQHF
cdr3_nt: TGTGCCAGCAGTTCGGTGAGATTCAATCAGCCCCAGCATTTT

v_call: TRBV4-2
d_call: -
clone_size: -
j_call: TRBJ2-3
cdr3_aa: CASSQGVRSSTDTQYF
cdr3_nt: TGTGCCAGCAGCCAAGGAGTGCGCTCTAGCACAGATACGCAGTATTTT

v_call: TRBV28
d_call: -
clone_size: few
j_call: TRBJ1-1
cdr3_aa: CASSPRTEAFF
cdr3_nt: TGTGCCAGCAGTCCCCGGACTGAAGCTTTCTTT

v_call: TRBV27
d_call: TRBD2
clone_size: few
j_call: TRBJ2-2
cdr3_aa: CASSLRSGGANTGELFF
cdr3_nt: TGTGCCAGCAGTTTAAGATCGGGAGGAGCGAACACCGGGGAGCTGTTTTTT

v_call: TRBV29-1
d_call: -
clone_size: many
j_call: TRBJ1-3
cdr3_aa: CSVQASGNTIYF
cdr3_nt: TGCAGCGTACAGGCCTCTGGAAACACCATATATTTT

v_call: TRBV6-2/TRBV6-3
d_call: TRBD2
clone_size: -
j_call: TRBJ2-3
cdr3_aa: CASSYSMIQYGLAGITDTQYF
cdr3_nt: TGTGCCAGCAGTTACTCGATGATTCAATATGGACTAGCGGGAATAACAGATACGCAGTATTTT

v_call: TRBV20-1
d_call: TRBD1
clone_size: -
j_call: TRBJ1-2
cdr3_aa: CSARDQGVAAGYTF
cdr3_nt: TGCAGTGCTAGAGATCAGGGGGTCGCGGCTGGCTACACCTTC

v_call: TRBV20-1
d_call: TRBD2
clone_size: -
j_call: TRBJ2-3
cdr3_aa: CSAAGGGGRGDTQYF
cdr3_nt: TGCAGTGCCGCCGGTGGGGGCGGGAGGGGGGATACGCAGTATTTT

v_call: TRBV20-1
d_call: -
clone_size: -
j_call: TRBJ2-7
cdr3_aa: CSARGYLESSYEQYF
cdr3_nt: TGCAGTGCTAGAGGGTATCTTGAGAGCTCCTACGAGCAGTACTTC

v_call: TRBV9
d_call: -
clone_size: -
j_call: TRBJ2-1
cdr3_aa: CASSIQDNEQFF
cdr3_nt: TGTGCCAGCAGTATCCAGGACAATGAGCAGTTCTTC

v_call: TRBV6-1
d_call: -
clone_size: -
j_call: TRBJ2-3
cdr3_aa: CASAWQSTDTQYF
cdr3_nt: TGTGCCAGCGCTTGGCAAAGCACAGATACGCAGTATTTT

v_call: TRBV13
d_call: -
clone_size: few
j_call: TRBJ1-5
cdr3_aa: CASGVGGQPQHF
cdr3_nt: TGTGCCAGCGGCGTAGGTGGTCAGCCCCAGCATTTT

v_call: TRBV6-5
d_call: -
clone_size: once
j_call: TRBJ1-2
cdr3_aa: CASSSSGRAYTF
cdr3_nt: TGTGCCAGCAGTTCCTCGGGACGGGCCTACACCTTC

v_call: TRBV6-6
d_call: -
clone_size: many
j_call: TRBJ2-7
cdr3_aa: CASGNRLSYEQYF
cdr3_nt: TGTGCCAGCGGAAACAGGCTTTCCTACGAGCAGTACTTC

v_call: TRBV6-4
d_call: -
clone_size: -
j_call: TRBJ2-1
cdr3_aa: CASSATRGREQFF
cdr3_nt: TGTGCCAGCAGTGCTACCCGGGGGAGAGAGCAGTTCTTC

v_call: TRBV7-2
d_call: TRBD2
clone_size: few
j_call: TRBJ2-1
cdr3_aa: CASSLVGSGVYNEQFF
cdr3_nt: TGTGCCAGCAGCTTAGTTGGTAGCGGGGTCTACAATGAGCAGTTCTTC

v_call: TRBV5-6
d_call: TRBD2
clone_size: once
j_call: TRBJ2-4
cdr3_aa: CASSLAGGGTAKNIQYF
cdr3_nt: TGTGCCAGCAGCTTGGCCGGGGGAGGGACAGCCAAAAACATTCAGTACTTC

v_call: TRBV20-1
d_call: -
clone_size: -
j_call: TRBJ2-3
cdr3_aa: CSAPRTATDTQYF
cdr3_nt: TGCAGTGCTCCTCGAACGGCCACAGATACGCAGTATTTT

v_call: TRBV27
d_call: TRBD1
clone_size: -
j_call: TRBJ2-7
cdr3_aa: CATGQGPNNPYEQYF
cdr3_nt: TGTGCCACCGGACAGGGACCCAACAACCCCTACGAGCAGTACTTC

v_call: TRBV28
d_call: -
clone_size: many
j_call: TRBJ1-5
cdr3_aa: CASTDRRNQPQHF
cdr3_nt: TGTGCCAGCACCGACAGGCGGAATCAGCCCCAGCATTTT

v_call: TRBV7-2
d_call: -
clone_size: few
j_call: TRBJ2-7
cdr3_aa: CASSLVVGPLEQYF
cdr3_nt: TGTGCCAGCAGCTTAGTAGTCGGACCCCTCGAGCAGTACTTC

v_call: TRBV7-9
d_call: TRBD2
clone_size: many
j_call: TRBJ2-3
cdr3_aa: CASSTLAGRSDTQYF
cdr3_nt: TGTGCCAGCAGCACATTAGCGGGACGATCAGATACGCAGTATTTT